This TCR beta chain was captured by sequencing in a study of shared clonotypes between healthy human individuals. The CDR3 consists of 16 residues. Germline assignment: CDR1 SGHTA and CDR2 FQGTGA. V lost 0 bases to trimming and J lost 5 bases; unmatched junction nucleotides: 7. Each donor was a Caucasian adult residing in Nashville, Tennessee. The study separated CD4+ cells into CD45RA+ naive and CD45RA-negative memory subsets. Repertoires were generated with immunoSEQ multiplex PCR, while TCRdb's copy carries only in-frame clones and drops some. This sample has approximately 2.3 million clones; approximately 93% occur once, and the top ten carry about 0.37%. A single count supports this clone.

What was sequenced was naive CD4+ T cells from PBMCs. Documented subset: CD45RA+ positively selected. J is TRBJ2-5 and V is TRBV7-3; 9 positions match TRBD1. The receptor was isolated from a man aged 18-30 years in good health. Some clones in this sample may be carry-over from other donors' samples. CDR3 in amino acids: CASSLTRDRDGETQYF. In DNA form, the CDR3 reads TGTGCCAGCAGCTTAACAAGGGACAGGGATGGCGAGACCCAGTACTTC.